Sequencing of this T cell receptor beta chain was carried out in a study of T cell responses to AZD1222 COVID-19 vaccine. General study points: Spike-specific TCR repertoires showed rising breadth and depth after two AZD1222 doses. The study sampled repertoires only after the peak T cell response. Just 6 or 7 AZD1222 recipients were seropositive at baseline.

In the case of this clone: Its specificity is not known.

Clones were read by immunoSEQ multiplex PCR, and TCRdb kept only the in-frame ones, dropping some. In the table there are about 120,000 clones, over 75% of which are singletons. This material consisted of peripheral blood, taken on day 0 of MenACWY control vaccination. The receptor was isolated from an adult in good health.

In DNA, the CDR3 is TGTGCCAGCAGTTACTCGGTTAGGGGCAATGAGCAGTTCTTC. It translates to CASSYSVRGNEQFF. This chain joins TRBV6-5 and TRBJ2-1; possibly TRBD1 for D (5 bases). This CDR3 has 14 amino acids. Trimming removed 0 bases at V and 6 bases at J, with 9 bases between. Germline V gene lookup returns CDR1 MNHEY and CDR2 SVGAGI.